The present T cell receptor beta chain was sequenced within a study of cytomegalovirus exposure and HLA in healthy donors. It was with 60 Vbeta and 13 Jbeta primers that the PCR ran. Assay used: immunoSEQ multiplex PCR; TCRdb lists only in-frame clones, some missing. The sample gives about 160,000 clones, about 75% of which show up once; roughly 2% is in the top ten. The V segment lost 3 bases and the J segment 0 bases; nucleotides outside the gene matches: 2. This CDR3 is built from 14 residues. Germline V lookup: CDR1 SGHNT, CDR2 YYREEE (reference sequence). V and J are TRBV5-4 and TRBJ1-2, with 7 bases that match TRBD1. Material for sequencing was PBMCs. The sequence was obtained from a female donor in good health and CMV-seronegative. This CDR3 is CASSSGTANYGYTF. The CDR3, as DNA: TGTGCCAGCAGCTCCGGGACAGCTAACTATGGCTACACCTTC. Complete variable domain (other parts from reference TRBV5-4 and TRBJ1-2): ETGVTQSPTHLIKTRGQQVTLRCSSQSGHNTVSWYQQALGQGPQFIFQYYREEENGRGNFPPRFSGLQFPNYSSELNVNALELDDSALYLCASSSGTANYGYTFGSGTRLTVV.